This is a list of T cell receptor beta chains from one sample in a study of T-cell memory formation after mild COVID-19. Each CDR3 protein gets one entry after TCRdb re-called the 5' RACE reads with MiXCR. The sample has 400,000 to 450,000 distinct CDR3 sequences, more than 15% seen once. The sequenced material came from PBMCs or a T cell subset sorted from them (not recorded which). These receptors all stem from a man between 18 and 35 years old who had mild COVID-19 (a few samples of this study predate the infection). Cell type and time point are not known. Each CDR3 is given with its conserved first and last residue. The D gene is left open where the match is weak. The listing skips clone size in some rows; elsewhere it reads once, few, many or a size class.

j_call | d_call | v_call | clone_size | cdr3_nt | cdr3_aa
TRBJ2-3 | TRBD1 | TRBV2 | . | TGTGCCAGCAGTTACACCGACAGGGGTACAGATACGCAGTATTTT | CASSYTDRGTDTQYF
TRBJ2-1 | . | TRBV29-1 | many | TGCAGCGCCGGGGGAGGGGGACCCCCGTCGGGAAATGAGCAGTTCTTC | CSAGGGGPPSGNEQFF
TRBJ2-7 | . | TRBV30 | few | TGTGCCTGGAGTGTACCCCCCTACCGAGGACAGTCCTACGAGCAGTACTTC | CAWSVPPYRGQSYEQYF
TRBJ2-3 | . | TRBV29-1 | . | TGCAGCGTTGATAGGGAAATGGTTACAGATACGCAGTATTTT | CSVDREMVTDTQYF
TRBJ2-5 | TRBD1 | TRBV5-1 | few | TGCGCCAGCAGCTCCGCCGGGACAGCCCTCCAAGAGACCCAGTACTTC | CASSSAGTALQETQYF
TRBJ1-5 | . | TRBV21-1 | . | TGTGCCAGCAGCAGCCGACAAGGGTACAGCAATCAGCCCAAGCATTTT | CASSSRQGYSNQPKHF
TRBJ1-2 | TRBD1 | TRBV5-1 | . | TGCGCCAGCATCATCGGACAGGCGTTCGATGGCTACACCTTC | CASIIGQAFDGYTF
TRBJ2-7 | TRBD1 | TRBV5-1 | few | TGCGCCAGCAGCCCGGGACAGGGGACCACCGAGCAGTACTTC | CASSPGQGTTEQYF
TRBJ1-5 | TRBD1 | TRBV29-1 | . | TGCAGCGTCAATGACCCGGGACAGGGAGGCAATCAGCCCCAGCATTTT | CSVNDPGQGGNQPQHF
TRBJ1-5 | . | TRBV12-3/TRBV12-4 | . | TGTGCCAGCAGTGAGGACAACCAGCCCCAGCATTTT | CASSEDNQPQHF
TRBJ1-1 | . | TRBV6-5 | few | TGTGCCAGCAGCCCCTTACGGGGCCTAGAGAACACTGAAGCTTTCTTT | CASSPLRGLENTEAFF
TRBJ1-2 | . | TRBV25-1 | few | TGTGCCAGCAGTGCAGCAGGGCCGGTCGCCACCTTC | CASSAAGPVATF
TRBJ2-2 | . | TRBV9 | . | TGTGCCAGCAGCGTAGATTCAAGGGGCGCCGGGCCCGGGGAGCTGTTTTTT | CASSVDSRGAGPGELFF
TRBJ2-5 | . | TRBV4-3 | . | TGCGCCAGCAGCCAGGGGGGGCTACCCCCAGGGGAGACCCAGTACTTC | CASSQGGLPPGETQYF
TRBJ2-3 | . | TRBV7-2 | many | TGTGCCAGCACCCCTGGTCGCACAGATACGCAGTATTTT | CASTPGRTDTQYF
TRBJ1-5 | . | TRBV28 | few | TGTGCCAGCAGCCCGCTGGGTGAAGCAATGAATCAGCCCCAGCATTTT | CASSPLGEAMNQPQHF
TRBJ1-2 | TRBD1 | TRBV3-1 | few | TGTGCCAGCAGCAGGGGGCAGGGGCGAAATGGCTACACCTTC | CASSRGQGRNGYTF
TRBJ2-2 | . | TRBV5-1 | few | TGCGCCAGCAGCTTGGTCCGCGGGGAGCTGTTTTTT | CASSLVRGELFF
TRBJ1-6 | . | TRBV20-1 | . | TGCAGTGCTAGAGGGCGGGACAAGGAGGTGGATAATTCACCCCTCCACTTT | CSARGRDKEVDNSPLHF
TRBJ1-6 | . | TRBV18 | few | TGTGCCAGCTCACCGACAGAAGCTAATTCACCCCTCCACTTT | CASSPTEANSPLHF
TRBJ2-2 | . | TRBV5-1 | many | TGCGCCAGCAGCTTGGTGTCACCGACCGGGGAGCTGTTTTTT | CASSLVSPTGELFF
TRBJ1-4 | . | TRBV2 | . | TGTGCCAGCAGCCGACAGGTCTTAACTGAAAAACTGTTTTTT | CASSRQVLTEKLFF
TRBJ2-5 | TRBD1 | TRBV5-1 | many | TGCGCCAGCAGCTTGGCCGGACAGGGGGCTGAGACCCAGTACTTC | CASSLAGQGAETQYF
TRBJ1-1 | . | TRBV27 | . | TGTGCCAGCAGTTCGGACAGACACACTGAAGCTTTCTTT | CASSSDRHTEAFF
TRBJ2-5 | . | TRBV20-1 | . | TGCAGTGCTAGTTTGATCCTGCCGTTCCAAGAGACCCAGTACTTC | CSASLILPFQETQYF
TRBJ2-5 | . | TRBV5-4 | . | TGTGCCAGCAGCTTAGAGATAGGTCAAGAGACCCAGTACTTC | CASSLEIGQETQYF
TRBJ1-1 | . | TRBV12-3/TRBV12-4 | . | TGTGCCAGCACCGTCAGCCCGAACACTGAAGCTTTCTTT | CASTVSPNTEAFF
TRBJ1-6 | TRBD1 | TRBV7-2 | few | TGTGCCAGCAGCTCCTGGACGAACCGGGACAGGGTCCACTTT | CASSSWTNRDRVHF
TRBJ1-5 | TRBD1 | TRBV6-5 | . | TGTGCCAGCATCATGGGGGACAGGGACCAGCCCCAGCATTTT | CASIMGDRDQPQHF
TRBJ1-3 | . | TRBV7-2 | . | TGTGCCAGCAGCTTAGAGCCCCGGGCCACCATATATTTT | CASSLEPRATIYF
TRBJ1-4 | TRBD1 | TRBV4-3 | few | TGCGCCAGCAGCCAAGACAGGGGGGCGCGAAAACTGTTTTTT | CASSQDRGARKLFF
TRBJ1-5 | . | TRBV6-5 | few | TGTGCCAGCAGTCAAGGGGGGTGGAATCAGCCCCAGCATTTT | CASSQGGWNQPQHF
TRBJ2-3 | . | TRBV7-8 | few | TGTGCCAGCAGCTTAGAGGGAGACAGGGAGGTTCTTACGCAGTATTTT | CASSLEGDREVLTQYF
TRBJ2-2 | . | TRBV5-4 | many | TGTGCCAGCAGCACCAAGAGTAGCGGAAGCACCGGGGAGCTGTTTTTT | CASSTKSSGSTGELFF
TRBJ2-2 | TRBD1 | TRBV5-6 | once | TGTGCCAGCAGCACACCGGGACAGAACACCTGGGAGCTGTTTTTT | CASSTPGQNTWELFF
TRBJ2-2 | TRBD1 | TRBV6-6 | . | TGTGCCAGCAGTTCAGGGGGCGCAGCGAACACCGGGGAGCTGTTTTTT | CASSSGGAANTGELFF
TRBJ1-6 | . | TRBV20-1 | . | TGCAGTGCAGGGACATTGGGTTCACCCATCCACTTT | CSAGTLGSPIHF
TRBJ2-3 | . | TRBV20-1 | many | TGCAGTGCTAGTAAGGGAGTAAGAGCGCAGTATTTT | CSASKGVRAQYF
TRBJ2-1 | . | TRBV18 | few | TGTGCCAGCTCACCCCAGGATAAGGAGCAGTTCTTC | CASSPQDKEQFF
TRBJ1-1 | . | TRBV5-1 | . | TGCGCCAGCAGAACGAGCGGGGTGGACACTGAAGCTTTCTTT | CASRTSGVDTEAFF
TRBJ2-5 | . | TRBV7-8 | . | TGTGCCAGCAGCTCCACCCGGGCCCGCCAGGCCCAGTACTTC | CASSSTRARQAQYF
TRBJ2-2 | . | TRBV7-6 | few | TGTGCCAGCAGCTTAGACAGCACCCCCTCCCGGGAGCTGTTTTTT | CASSLDSTPSRELFF
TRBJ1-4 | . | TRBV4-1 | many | TGCGCCAGCAGGATAACAGGGTCAACTAATGAAAAACTGTTTTTT | CASRITGSTNEKLFF
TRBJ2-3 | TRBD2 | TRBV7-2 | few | TGTGCAGCTACTAGCGGGGTCTTACCAGATACGCAGTATTTT | CAATSGVLPDTQYF
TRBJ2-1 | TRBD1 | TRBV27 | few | TGTGCCAGCAGTTTATCAACAGGGGCTCTACACAATGAGCAGTTCTTC | CASSLSTGALHNEQFF
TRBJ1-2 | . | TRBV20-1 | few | TGCAGTGCAGTCCCGGGGGGAAACTATGGCTACACCTTC | CSAVPGGNYGYTF
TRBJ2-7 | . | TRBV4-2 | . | TGTGCCAGCAGCCCCCTCATGGGACGGAATACACTCGAGCAGTACTTC | CASSPLMGRNTLEQYF
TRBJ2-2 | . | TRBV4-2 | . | TGTGCCAGCAGCCAAGTTGTGTGGGGGGAGAACACCGGGGAGCTGTTTTTT | CASSQVVWGENTGELFF
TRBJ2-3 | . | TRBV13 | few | TGTGCCAGCCGTGAGGGGGGGCTCGATACGCAGTATTTT | CASREGGLDTQYF
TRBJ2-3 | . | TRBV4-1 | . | TGCGCCAGCAGCCAAGGGGCTGGGACAGATACGCAGTATTTT | CASSQGAGTDTQYF
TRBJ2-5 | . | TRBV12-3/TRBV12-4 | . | TGTGCCAGCAGTTCTCCCCCTGAGGTAGAGACCCAGTACTTC | CASSSPPEVETQYF
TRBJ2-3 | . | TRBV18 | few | TGTGCCAGCTCACCACCGGCGCCTAGCACAGATACGCAGTATTTT | CASSPPAPSTDTQYF
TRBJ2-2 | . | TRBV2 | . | TGTGCCGGAAGAACAGGGTCCACCGGGGAGCTGTTTTTT | CAGRTGSTGELFF
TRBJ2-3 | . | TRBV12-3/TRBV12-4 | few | TGTGCCAGCCGCTTCGACAGTAGCACAGATACGCAGTATTTT | CASRFDSSTDTQYF
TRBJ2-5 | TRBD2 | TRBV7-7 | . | TGTGCTAGCAGCTTCGGACTAGCGGGGGACCAAGAGACCCAGTACTTC | CASSFGLAGDQETQYF
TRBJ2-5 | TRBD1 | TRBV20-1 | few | TGCAGTGCTATATATGGACAGGGGAGAGAGACCCAGTACTTC | CSAIYGQGRETQYF
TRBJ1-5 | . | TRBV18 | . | TGTGCCAGCTCTATGTTTGAGGCAGCTAGAAATCAGCCCCAGCATTTT | CASSMFEAARNQPQHF
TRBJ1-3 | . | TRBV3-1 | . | TGTGCCAGCAGCCGCGAGGGGCTGGAAAACACCATATATTTT | CASSREGLENTIYF
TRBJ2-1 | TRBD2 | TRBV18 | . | TGTGCCAGCTCACCACCGGGCGGGGGGCGAAGGGGCGATGAGCAGTTCTTC | CASSPPGGGRRGDEQFF